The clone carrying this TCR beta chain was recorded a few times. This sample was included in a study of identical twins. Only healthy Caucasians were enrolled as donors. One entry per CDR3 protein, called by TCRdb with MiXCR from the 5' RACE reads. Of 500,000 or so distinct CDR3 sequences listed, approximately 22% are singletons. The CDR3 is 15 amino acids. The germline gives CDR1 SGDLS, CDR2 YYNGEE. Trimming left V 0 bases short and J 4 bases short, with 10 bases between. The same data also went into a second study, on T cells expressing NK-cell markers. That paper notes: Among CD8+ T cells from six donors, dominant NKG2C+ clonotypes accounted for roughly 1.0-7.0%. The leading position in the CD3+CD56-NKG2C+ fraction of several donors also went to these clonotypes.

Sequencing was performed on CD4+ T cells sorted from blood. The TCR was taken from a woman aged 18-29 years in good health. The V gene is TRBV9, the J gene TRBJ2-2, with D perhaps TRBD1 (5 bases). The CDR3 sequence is CASSVEGEVTGELFF. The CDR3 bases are TGTGCCAGCAGCGTAGAAGGGGAAGTCACCGGGGAGCTGTTTTTT.